This is a list of T cell receptor beta chains from one sample in a study of T-cell reconstitution after alpha-beta-depleted transplantation in children. TCRdb used MiXCR to reprocess the PCR reads, holding one entry per CDR3 protein. The data hold about 290,000 distinct CDR3 sequences, with roughly a tenth observed a single time. The sequenced sample was PBMCs, obtained before TCRalphabeta/CD19-depleted stem cell transplant. Receptor source: a boy in the first two years of life with acute myeloid leukemia, due to receive a stem cell transplant. Each CDR3 is given with its conserved first and last residue. D genes are given only for firm matches. Part of the rows lack a size; the others show once, few, many or a class for expanded clones.

v_call: TRBV9
j_call: TRBJ1-3
clone_size: many
d_call: TRBD1
cdr3_aa: CASSVAPVDRLSGNTIYF
cdr3_nt: TGTGCCAGCAGCGTAGCCCCGGTGGACAGGCTCTCTGGAAACACCATATATTTT

v_call: TRBV9
j_call: TRBJ1-1
clone_size: NA
d_call: NA
cdr3_aa: CASRREDTEAFF
cdr3_nt: TGTGCCAGCAGGAGGGAGGACACTGAAGCTTTCTTT

v_call: TRBV28
j_call: TRBJ1-2
clone_size: many
d_call: NA
cdr3_aa: CASSLRAPWYGYTF
cdr3_nt: TGTGCCAGCAGTTTAAGGGCACCCTGGTACGGCTACACCTTC

v_call: TRBV28
j_call: TRBJ1-1
clone_size: many
d_call: NA
cdr3_aa: CASSPEGEGSTEAFF
cdr3_nt: TGTGCCAGCAGTCCCGAGGGGGAGGGGAGCACTGAAGCTTTCTTT

v_call: TRBV7-9
j_call: TRBJ2-3
clone_size: NA
d_call: NA
cdr3_aa: CASSSAASQDTQYF
cdr3_nt: TGTGCCAGCAGCTCTGCCGCGTCCCAGGATACGCAGTATTTT

v_call: TRBV29-1
j_call: TRBJ2-2
clone_size: many
d_call: TRBD1
cdr3_aa: CSVERTGVTGELFF
cdr3_nt: TGCAGCGTTGAAAGGACAGGGGTCACCGGGGAGCTGTTTTTT

v_call: TRBV29-1
j_call: TRBJ2-4
clone_size: many
d_call: NA
cdr3_aa: CSVRGVLAKNIQYF
cdr3_nt: TGCAGCGTTAGGGGAGTACTAGCCAAAAACATTCAGTACTTC

v_call: TRBV11-2
j_call: TRBJ2-3
clone_size: many
d_call: TRBD2
cdr3_aa: CASSSGLAGGPRADTQYF
cdr3_nt: TGTGCCAGCAGCTCGGGACTAGCGGGAGGGCCCCGCGCAGATACGCAGTATTTT

v_call: TRBV13
j_call: TRBJ2-3
clone_size: many
d_call: TRBD2
cdr3_aa: CASSAGLAGADTQYF
cdr3_nt: TGTGCCAGCAGCGCGGGACTAGCGGGAGCAGATACGCAGTATTTT

v_call: TRBV5-6
j_call: TRBJ2-7
clone_size: many
d_call: TRBD1
cdr3_aa: CASSLGQVIYEQYF
cdr3_nt: TGTGCCAGCAGCTTAGGACAGGTGATCTACGAGCAGTACTTC

v_call: TRBV30
j_call: TRBJ1-3
clone_size: NA
d_call: NA
cdr3_aa: CAWSRRASGNTIYF
cdr3_nt: TGTGCCTGGTCCCGTAGGGCCTCTGGAAACACCATATATTTT

v_call: TRBV29-1
j_call: TRBJ2-1
clone_size: many
d_call: TRBD2
cdr3_aa: CSVQASGIDEQFF
cdr3_nt: TGCAGCGTTCAAGCTAGCGGGATAGATGAGCAGTTCTTC

v_call: TRBV24-1
j_call: TRBJ2-5
clone_size: NA
d_call: TRBD2
cdr3_aa: CATSRSGGQETQYF
cdr3_nt: TGTGCCACCAGTAGGAGCGGGGGGCAAGAGACCCAGTACTTC

v_call: TRBV27
j_call: TRBJ1-2
clone_size: many
d_call: TRBD1
cdr3_aa: CASSGQGANYGYTF
cdr3_nt: TGTGCCAGCAGTGGACAGGGGGCGAACTATGGCTACACCTTC

v_call: TRBV29-1
j_call: TRBJ1-1
clone_size: many
d_call: NA
cdr3_aa: CSVGTRQSNEAFF
cdr3_nt: TGCAGCGTTGGTACACGCCAGTCAAATGAAGCTTTCTTT

v_call: TRBV12-3/TRBV12-4
j_call: TRBJ1-3
clone_size: many
d_call: NA
cdr3_aa: CASSFHTFSGNTIYF
cdr3_nt: TGTGCCAGCAGCTTTCACACGTTCTCTGGAAACACCATATATTTT

v_call: TRBV4-3
j_call: TRBJ1-1
clone_size: many
d_call: NA
cdr3_aa: CASSQDMGRTEAFF
cdr3_nt: TGCGCCAGCAGCCAAGATATGGGTAGGACAGAAGCTTTCTTT

v_call: TRBV6-2/TRBV6-3
j_call: TRBJ1-2
clone_size: many
d_call: NA
cdr3_aa: CASKTGAGNGYTF
cdr3_nt: TGTGCCAGCAAAACGGGGGCAGGGAATGGCTACACCTTC

v_call: TRBV5-1
j_call: TRBJ1-6
clone_size: many
d_call: NA
cdr3_aa: CASSLEGARSSYNSPLHF
cdr3_nt: TGCGCCAGCAGCTTGGAAGGGGCCCGGAGCTCCTATAATTCACCCCTCCACTTT

v_call: TRBV18
j_call: TRBJ2-7
clone_size: many
d_call: TRBD2
cdr3_aa: CASSQTSGGASVTYEQYF
cdr3_nt: TGTGCCAGCTCACAGACTAGCGGGGGGGCGTCCGTTACCTACGAGCAGTACTTC

v_call: TRBV7-9
j_call: TRBJ2-1
clone_size: many
d_call: NA
cdr3_aa: CASSLGSSSYNEQFF
cdr3_nt: TGTGCCAGCAGCTTGGGTAGCAGCTCCTACAATGAGCAGTTCTTC

v_call: TRBV29-1
j_call: TRBJ2-6
clone_size: many
d_call: NA
cdr3_aa: CSVAGANVLTF
cdr3_nt: TGCAGCGTCGCTGGGGCCAACGTCCTGACTTTC

v_call: TRBV7-9
j_call: TRBJ1-2
clone_size: NA
d_call: NA
cdr3_aa: CASRDTGPPAGYTF
cdr3_nt: TGTGCCAGCAGGGATACCGGGCCTCCGGCAGGCTACACCTTC

v_call: TRBV29-1
j_call: TRBJ2-3
clone_size: many
d_call: TRBD2
cdr3_aa: CSVETPSGSTDTQYF
cdr3_nt: TGCAGCGTTGAAACCCCTAGCGGAAGCACAGATACGCAGTATTTT

v_call: TRBV3-1
j_call: TRBJ2-3
clone_size: NA
d_call: TRBD1
cdr3_aa: CASSSTTGVFTQYF
cdr3_nt: TGTGCCAGCAGCTCAACGACAGGGGTTTTTACGCAGTATTTT

v_call: TRBV7-2
j_call: TRBJ2-3
clone_size: medium-sized
d_call: TRBD2
cdr3_aa: CASNGRTSGRGADTQYF
cdr3_nt: TGTGCCAGCAACGGTCGGACTAGCGGGAGAGGAGCAGATACGCAGTATTTT

v_call: TRBV5-1
j_call: TRBJ2-3
clone_size: many
d_call: TRBD1
cdr3_aa: CASSLGYGQGVADTQYF
cdr3_nt: TGCGCCAGCAGCTTGGGCTACGGACAGGGAGTAGCAGATACGCAGTATTTT